The 27 T cell receptor beta chains below all came from one sample that was sequenced in a study of blood T cell repertoires in COVID-19 (dated by TCRdb to the early 2020s). Receptor libraries were prepared by the immunoSEQ multiplex PCR assay. The source is immuneACCESS, and TCRdb retained only in-frame sequences with V and J called. Part of the clones is not carried over; for the studies checked, unresolved V genes explain less than half of this, and the remainder is unexplained. Here the sample has about 300,000 clones; around 90% occur a single time. The ten most abundant clones make up roughly 2.3% of the sample. Sample: peripheral blood. The source of these receptors is a man younger than 30 with active or convalescent COVID-19.

The chain joins TRBV18 to TRBJ2-5, with 8 nucleotides matching TRBD2. Trimming at V came to 3 bases and at J to 6 bases, leaving 9 bases not matched to a gene. The CDR3 has 15 amino acids. Germline CDR1 is KGHSH and CDR2 is LQKENI. The CDR3 here is CASSPAGGGKKTQYF. For the CDR3, the DNA is TGTGCCAGCTCACCTGCCGGCGGGGGGAAAAAGACCCAGTACTTC.

The rearrangement joins TRBV15 to TRBJ2-3; D may be TRBD1 (5 bases). CDR1 LNHNV and CDR2 YYDKDF come from the germline V gene (reference sequence). V was cut by 8 bases and J by 5 bases, with 20 bases left in between. The CDR3 totals 15 residues. CDR3 protein: CATGVVGARIDTQYF. The CDR3 DNA reads as TGTGCCACCGGGGTCGTAGGGGCCCGGATAGATACGCAGTATTTT.

The V call is TRBV4-1, the J call TRBJ1-1; D might be TRBD1 (6 bases). Germline V gives CDR1 MGHRA, CDR2 YSYEKL. The CDR3 has 16 amino acids. Deletions cut 1 base from V and 4 bases from J, with 16 bases between. The CDR3 DNA is TGCGCCAGCAGCCAAGGTATGGGGGGGCTGGGCACTGAAGCTTTCTTT. Protein product: CASSQGMGGLGTEAFF.

V and J are TRBV7-3 and TRBJ2-7; 8 positions agree with TRBD1. The CDR3 contains 16 residues. Germline trimming cut 5 bases from V and 1 base from J; bases unmatched to any gene: 10. Germline CDR1 and CDR2: SGHTA and FQGTGA. The CDR3 here is CASSPPDRVMSYEQYF. The CDR3, as DNA: TGTGCCAGCAGCCCTCCGGACAGGGTCATGTCCTACGAGCAGTACTTC.

V usage is TRBV21-1 and J usage is TRBJ1-1; the D call of TRBD1 is as the table states it, not checked on the DNA. TRBV21-1 is an annotated pseudogene. The CDR3 is 16 residues long. In nucleotides, the CDR3 is TGTGCCAGTACTTATCCTCCCGAGACAGGGGGCACTGAAGCTTTCTTT. Its protein product is CASTYPPETGGTEAFF.

The chain is built from TRBV5-8 and TRBJ2-1, with TRBD2 identical over 12 bases. V was clipped by 0 bases and J by 8 bases; unmatched bases: 3. The CDR3 loop spans 15 amino acids. From germline, CDR1 is SGHTS and CDR2 YDEGEE. CDR3 sequence (DNA): TGTGCCAGCAGCTTGGGACTAGCGGGGGCATATGAGCAGTTCTTC. It codes for CASSLGLAGAYEQFF.

The J gene is TRBJ2-2, the V gene TRBV24-1; D remains unclear. Per the germline V gene, CDR1 is KGHDR and CDR2 is SFDVKD. The CDR3 spans 15 residues. Trimming pared 4 bases from V and 5 bases from J, leaving 13 bases between. The CDR3 here is CATSDPGARTGELFF. For the CDR3, the DNA is TGTGCCACCAGTGACCCGGGTGCCAGAACCGGGGAGCTGTTTTTT.

The V call is TRBV12-3 or TRBV12-4, the J call TRBJ1-5; D is unclear. The V gene lost 7 bases and the J gene lost 4 bases, with 8 bases spanning the gap. This CDR3 comprises 12 residues. The CDR3 here is CASNLENQPQHF. In nucleotides, the CDR3 is TGTGCCAGCAACCTGGAGAATCAGCCCCAGCATTTT.

This rearrangement joins TRBV6-6 to TRBJ2-1; 10 nucleotides line up with TRBD2. CDR1 is MNHNY and CDR2 is SVGAGI in the germline V gene (reference sequence). This CDR3 comprises 12 residues. CDR3: CAVAGGYNEQFF. CDR3 DNA: TGTGCGGTAGCGGGAGGTTACAATGAGCAGTTCTTC.

V and J are TRBV15 and TRBJ2-2, with D possibly being TRBD1 (7 bases). The CDR3 consists of 16 residues. The V gene lost 1 base and the J gene lost 2 bases, with 11 bases spanning the gap. Germline V gene data show CDR1 as LNHNV and CDR2 as YYDKDF (reference sequence). CDR3 bases: TGTGCCACCAGCAGAGGGGGGGACAGCAACACCGGGGAGCTGTTTTTT. It codes for CATSRGGDSNTGELFF. The complete variable domain, with remaining parts taken from reference TRBV15 and TRBJ2-2, reads DAMVIQNPRYQVTQFGKPVTLSCSQTLNHNVMYWYQQKSSQAPKLLFHYYDKDFNNEADTPDNFQSRRPNTSFCFLDIRSPGLGDTAMYLCATSRGGDSNTGELFFGEGSRLTVL.

The chain carries TRBV19 and TRBJ2-3, with 8 bases fitting TRBD2. Germline values: CDR1 LNHDA, CDR2 SQIVND (reference sequence). The junction had 8 bases not matched to a gene; V was cut back by 3 bases and J by 0 bases. The CDR3 length is 17 residues. CDR3 sequence: CASSMLWAGGSTDTQYF. For the CDR3, the DNA is TGTGCCAGTAGTATGCTCTGGGCGGGAGGTAGCACAGATACGCAGTATTTT. The full variable domain, its missing parts supplied by reference TRBV19 and TRBJ2-3, is DGGITQSPKYLFRKEGQNVTLSCEQNLNHDAMYWYRQDPGQGLRLIYYSQIVNDFQKGDIAEGYSVSREKKESFPLTVTSAQKNPTAFYLCASSMLWAGGSTDTQYFGPGTRLTVL.

The chain carries TRBV6-5 and TRBJ1-4, with D perhaps TRBD1 (5 bases). With 2 bases removed from V and 7 bases from J, the gap between germline ends came to 17 bases. The germline V gene encodes CDR1 MNHEY and CDR2 SVGAGI. CDR3 size: 16 residues. The CDR3 nucleotides are TGTGCCAGCAGTTACATGTCCGCGGGGGTGGCTGAAAAACTGTTTTTT. Its translation is CASSYMSAGVAEKLFF.

V is TRBV28 and J is TRBJ2-2, with D tentatively TRBD1 (6 bases). The CDR3 extends over 17 amino acids. Between the trimmed V and J ends, which lost 1 base and 7 bases, there was a span of 19 bases. Germline lookup yields CDR1 MDHEN and CDR2 SYDVKM. The CDR3 loop is CASSLYGGRRVNGELFF. The CDR3 DNA sequence: TGTGCCAGCAGTTTATATGGGGGCCGCCGTGTAAACGGGGAGCTGTTTTTT.

The V call is TRBV7-3, the J call TRBJ1-1; 8 nucleotides agree with TRBD1. Germline V gene sequence: CDR1 SGHTA, CDR2 FQGTGA. V shed 4 bases, J shed 4 bases, and the junction held 5 bases outside the gene matches. There are 14 residues in the CDR3. The CDR3 is CASSSTGVGTEAFF. CDR3 nucleotide sequence: TGTGCCAGCAGCTCGACAGGGGTCGGCACTGAAGCTTTCTTT.

The gene calls are TRBV18 and TRBJ2-7; D is ambiguous. With 0 bases removed from V and 2 bases from J, the gap between germline ends came to 8 bases. Looked up from germline, CDR1 is KGHSH and CDR2 is LQKENI. This CDR3 comprises 14 residues. The CDR3 protein is CASSPPENPYEQYF. The DNA for the CDR3 is TGTGCCAGCTCACCACCGGAGAATCCCTACGAGCAGTACTTC.

This clone was seen only a few times. The chain employs TRBV7-2 and TRBJ1-2; TRBD1 matches 9 bases. This CDR3 has 15 amino acids. After removal of 5 bases from V and 5 bases from J, the junction contained 9 bases not matched to a gene. Germline CDR1 SGHTA, CDR2 FQGNSA. DNA for the CDR3: TGTGCCAGCAGCCCCGGGACAGGGTGGCGGTATGGCTACACCTTC. The encoded protein is CASSPGTGWRYGYTF.

V and J are TRBV27 and TRBJ1-2; 7 bases match TRBD1. From germline, CDR1 is MNHEY and CDR2 SMNVEV (reference sequence). The CDR3 spans 15 residues. The V gene end was trimmed by 1 base and the J gene end by 4 bases; junction bases not matched to a gene: 6. CDR3 in DNA: TGTGCCAGCAGTTTATGGGGCAGGGGGATCTATGGCTACACCTTC. It codes for CASSLWGRGIYGYTF.

The J gene is TRBJ1-1, the V gene TRBV29-1, with 7 positions matching TRBD1. The CDR3 is 14 residues long. Germline CDR1 and CDR2: SQVTM and ANQGSEA. Losses at the gene ends were 5 bases for V and 3 bases for J; bases not matched to a gene: 9. CDR3 sequence: CSVQFGQDYTEAFF. CDR3 coding DNA: TGCAGCGTTCAATTTGGACAGGATTACACTGAAGCTTTCTTT.

The rearrangement links TRBV28 to TRBJ2-6; possible D gene TRBD2, 6 bases. CDR3 length: 15 residues. Germline V gene sequence: CDR1 MDHEN, CDR2 SYDVKM. With 7 bases removed from V and 2 bases from J, the gap between germline ends came to 12 bases. CDR3 region: CASTLAGPGANVLTF. The DNA for the CDR3 is TGTGCCAGCACTCTGGCGGGGCCTGGGGCCAACGTCCTGACTTTC.

The rearrangement links TRBV10-3 to TRBJ1-1; 8 bases line up with TRBD1. V shed 10 bases and J 5 bases; nucleotides not matched to a gene: 15. CDR1 and CDR2 from the germline V gene are ENHRY and SYGVKD. This CDR3 is built from 15 residues. DNA of the CDR3: TGTGCCAGCCGGTCAGGGGGCCGCGATGGGACTGAAGCTTTCTTT. Amino acids: CASRSGGRDGTEAFF.

The chain uses TRBV7-9 and TRBJ2-7; maybe TRBD1 (5 bases). V was pared by 4 bases and J by 2 bases, with 12 bases between. Germline lookup yields CDR1 SEHNR and CDR2 FQNEAQ (reference sequence). The CDR3 sequence is 14 residues long. The CDR3 nucleotides read TGTGCCAGCAGCTCACAGGTATTCCCCTACGAGCAGTACTTC. Translated, it gives CASSSQVFPYEQYF. The full variable domain, its missing parts supplied by reference TRBV7-9 and TRBJ2-7, is DTGVSQNPRHKITKRGQNVTFRCDPISEHNRLYWYRQTLGQGPEFLTYFQNEAQLEKSRLLSDRFSAERPKGSFSTLEIQRTEQGDSAMYLCASSSQVFPYEQYFGPGTRLTVT.

This sequence joins TRBV27 and TRBJ1-5, with D tentatively TRBD1 (6 bases). Trimming pared 3 bases from V and 6 bases from J, leaving 12 bases between. The length of the CDR3 is 14 residues. CDR1 is MNHEY, CDR2 SMNVEV, per germline (reference sequence). CDR3 in amino acids: CASSFTGLVQPQHF. CDR3 nucleotides: TGTGCCAGCAGTTTCACAGGGTTGGTTCAGCCCCAGCATTTT.

The genes are TRBV7-9 and TRBJ1-4; tentatively, D is TRBD1 (5 bases). The CDR3 runs 14 residues. Trimming cost V 3 bases and J 8 bases, with 13 bases left between them. The germline CDR1 and CDR2 sequences are SEHNR and FQNEAQ (reference sequence). This CDR3 is CASSFGRAAEKLFF. The CDR3 DNA reads as TGTGCCAGCAGCTTCGGCAGGGCGGCCGAAAAACTGTTTTTT.

This clone appeared a single time. The rearrangement links TRBV11-2 to TRBJ1-1; D is possibly TRBD1 (6 bases). Germline CDR1 and CDR2: SGHAT and FQNNGV. Trimming pared 5 bases from V and 10 bases from J, leaving 23 bases between. The CDR3 spans 15 residues. CDR3 in amino acids: CASSTPTGSPQRAFF. CDR3 nucleotide sequence: TGTGCCAGCAGCACACCTACAGGGAGCCCCCAGAGAGCTTTCTTT.

The chain couples TRBV7-9 to TRBJ1-6; no reliable D call. The CDR3 is made up of 12 amino acids. Germline assignment: CDR1 SEHNR and CDR2 FQNEAQ (reference sequence). V lost 7 bases and J 4 bases, leaving 5 bases between the germline ends. CDR3 sequence (DNA): TGTGCCAGCATGTCTTATAATTCACCCCTCCACTTT. It yields the protein CASMSYNSPLHF.

The chain uses TRBV9 and TRBJ2-7, with D possibly being TRBD2 (7 bases). V lost 3 bases and J lost 3, with 22 bases in between. The CDR3 is 17 amino acids. The germline V gene has CDR1 SGDLS and CDR2 YYNGEE. The CDR3 sequence is CASSEDSFLLARYEQYF. CDR3 DNA: TGTGCCAGCAGCGAGGACAGTTTCTTACTAGCGCGCTACGAGCAGTACTTC. Variable domain in full (rest from reference TRBV9 and TRBJ2-7): DSGVTQTPKHLITATGQRVTLRCSPRSGDLSVYWYQQSLDQGLQFLIQYYNGEERAKGNILERFSAQQFPDLHSELNLSSLELGDSALYFCASSEDSFLLARYEQYFGPGTRLTVT.

This chain connects TRBV7-6 to TRBJ2-1, with 13 bases fitting TRBD2. Trimming removed 8 bases from V and 7 bases from J; junction bases left unmatched: 8. The CDR3 covers 15 residues. Germline lookup yields CDR1 SGHVS and CDR2 FNYEAQ. The CDR3 protein is CASGLLAGGQNEQFF. In nucleotides, the CDR3 is TGTGCCAGCGGACTACTAGCGGGGGGGCAAAATGAGCAGTTCTTC.